The 30 T cell receptor beta chains below come from one sample, sequenced in a study of blood T cells in healthy people across ages (dated by TCRdb to 2015 to 2017). Receptor amplification or capture employed 5' RACE. TCRdb records Illumina HiSeq 2500 as the sequencer. The second PCR ran for about 6 to 11 cycles and used a J-beta primer mix along with a sample-barcoded 5' primer. TCRdb applied fastp at Q25 and MiXCR to the public reads, then kept only in-frame beta chains. Each entry is one CDR3 protein sequence, shown with its most common DNA and genes. The sample includes approximately 1.5 million distinct CDR3 sequences, with roughly 43% observed a single time. Jointly, the top ten make up over 3.5% of the sample. Material: blood. These receptors came from a woman younger than 35 in good health.

This clonotype has just a few counts. The V gene is TRBV2, the J gene TRBJ2-5; 8 bases fit TRBD2. CDR1 is SNHLY and CDR2 is FYNNEI in the germline V gene. This CDR3 comprises 14 residues. Germline trimming cut 6 bases from V and 11 bases from J; bases unmatched to any gene: 14. The CDR3 is CASSPGRGYNEQYF. In DNA, the CDR3 is TGTGCCAGCAGCCCCGGGAGGGGATACAATGAGCAGTACTTC.

The chain recombines TRBV18 with TRBJ1-4; D ambiguous. This CDR3 is 16 amino acids long. V lost 2 bases to trimming and J lost 4 bases, with 14 bases between them. The germline gives CDR1 KGHSH, CDR2 LQKENI. The CDR3 region is CASSPSGRQLNEKLFF. CDR3 nucleotides: TGTGCCAGCTCACCATCCGGTCGCCAGCTTAATGAAAAACTGTTTTTT.

The chain is built from TRBV20-1 and TRBJ2-1; 7 bases are a match to TRBD2. The DNA matches TRBJ2-7 better at its end, which makes the J call doubtful. Germline-derived CDR1 and CDR2 are DFQATT and SNEGSKA (reference sequence). CDR3 length: 15 amino acids. CDR3: CSAGSGTSPYNEQYF. CDR3 nucleotide sequence: TGCAGTGCTGGAAGCGGGACGTCTCCCTACAATGAGCAGTACTTC.

V usage is TRBV12-3 or TRBV12-4 and J usage is TRBJ1-1; TRBD1 matches at 8 bases. The CDR3 has 13 residues. The V segment lost 3 bases and the J segment 6 bases; nucleotides outside the gene matches: 3. Written as DNA, the CDR3 is TGTGCCAGCAGTTTCGTACAGGGGGCTGAAGCTTTCTTT. Residues: CASSFVQGAEAFF.

The chain employs TRBV6-2 or TRBV6-3 and TRBJ2-5; possible D gene TRBD1, 6 bases. The J call is uncertain, as TRBJ2-7 better fits the DNA end. The CDR3 has 16 amino acids. The germline gives CDR1 MNHEY, CDR2 SVGEGT. CDR3 nucleotide sequence: TGTGCCAGCAGCAAACCGGGACACGATCCTTCCTACGAGCAGTACTTC. Translation gives CASSKPGHDPSYEQYF.

This clonotype came up a few times. This sequence joins TRBV7-3 and TRBJ2-1; 7 nucleotides align to TRBD1. The CDR3 covers 16 residues. Per the germline V gene, CDR1 is SGHTA and CDR2 is FQGTGA. J gave up 5 bases and V 1 base, and 8 bases lay outside the gene matches. CDR3: CASSLKFGTGDNEQFF. CDR3 coding DNA: TGTGCCAGCAGCTTAAAATTTGGTACAGGGGACAATGAGCAGTTCTTC.

This clonotype was found a few times. The chain has TRBV9 and TRBJ2-5; 7 positions match TRBD2. This CDR3 contains 16 residues. CDR1 is SGDLS, CDR2 YYNGEE, per germline. The V and J ends lost 3 bases and 1 base, in that order; junction bases with no gene match: 9. The CDR3 protein is CASSDFRAGTQETQYF. The CDR3 bases are TGTGCCAGCAGCGACTTTAGAGCGGGAACCCAAGAGACCCAGTACTTC.

CDR3 bases: TGTGCCAGCTCACCGATGGACAGGGGGCCGGAGACCCAGTACTTC. This translates into CASSPMDRGPETQYF. The J gene is TRBJ2-5, the V gene TRBV18, with 11 bases that match TRBD1. The germline gives CDR1 KGHSH, CDR2 LQKENI. The CDR3 runs 15 residues. V was pared by 3 bases and J by 5 bases, with 5 bases of the junction left unmatched.

This clonotype appeared a few times. The CDR3 coding sequence is TGCAGTGCTAGATATGACAGGGGGACTGAAGCTTTCTTT. Protein: CSARYDRGTEAFF. V and J are TRBV20-1 and TRBJ1-1; 9 bases match TRBD1. This CDR3 has 13 residues. V was pared by 2 bases and J by 5 bases, with 3 bases of the junction left unmatched. CDR1 is DFQATT and CDR2 is SNEGSKA in the germline V gene (reference sequence).

The CDR3 DNA reads as TGTGCCAGCACCCCACCGGGACACTCCTCCTCTGGGGCCAACGTCCTGACTTTC. The encoded protein is CASTPPGHSSSGANVLTF. This chain links TRBV28 with TRBJ2-6; D is perhaps TRBD1 (6 bases). The CDR3 contains 18 residues. CDR1 and CDR2 (germline): MDHEN, SYDVKM. V lost 7 bases and J lost 0, with 19 bases in between.

Concerning this clonotype itself: Just one base apart from a much larger clone, this may be a read error. This chain joins TRBV20-1 and TRBJ2-1, with 10 positions matching TRBD1. Germline CDR1 DFQATT, CDR2 SNEGSKA (reference sequence). The length of the CDR3 is 15 residues. V shed 3 bases and J 13 bases; nucleotides not matched to a gene: 15. CDR3 coding DNA: TGCAGTGCTAGTGATGCAGGGACAGGGGAAGAGACCCAGTTCTTC. Translation gives CSASDAGTGEETQFF.

This clonotype was detected once. The rearrangement uses TRBV24-1 and TRBJ1-1; D is perhaps TRBD1 (5 bases). The germline gives CDR1 KGHDR, CDR2 SFDVKD. The CDR3 runs 14 residues. V lost 8 bases and J lost 4, with 16 bases in between. CDR3 sequence (DNA): TGTGCCACCAAGCTTGGGGGATGGGGCACTGAAGCTTTCTTT. Its translation: CATKLGGWGTEAFF.

The gene calls are TRBV7-9 and TRBJ2-1; D uncertain. The CDR3 has 16 residues. V lost 5 bases and J lost 0, with 14 bases in between. Germline-derived CDR1 and CDR2 are SEHNR and FQNEAQ (reference sequence). CDR3 residues: CASSQTPTSSYNEQFF. The CDR3 DNA is TGTGCCAGCAGCCAGACACCGACAAGCTCCTACAATGAGCAGTTCTTC.

This clonotype was seen a few times. The chain links TRBV12-3 or TRBV12-4 to TRBJ1-1; possibly TRBD1 for D (5 bases). The V and J ends lost 3 bases and 0 bases respectively, with 14 bases between them. This CDR3 region has 16 residues. The CDR3 DNA is TGTGCCAGCAGTTTTAGGTTTGGACATTTGAACACTGAAGCTTTCTTT. Its protein is CASSFRFGHLNTEAFF.

This chain connects TRBV15 to TRBJ2-1, with 7 positions matching TRBD2. The last part of the DNA fits TRBJ2-7 better; the J call may be wrong. The length of the CDR3 is 15 residues. Germline V gives CDR1 LNHNV, CDR2 YYDKDF (reference sequence). CDR3 residues: CATSRDGRTYNEQYF. DNA of the CDR3: TGTGCCACCAGCAGAGACGGGAGGACCTACAATGAGCAGTACTTC.

V is TRBV12-3 or TRBV12-4 and J is TRBJ2-4; D is uncertain. The J call may be wrong; the DNA end is better matched by TRBJ2-7. This CDR3 has 15 amino acids. CDR3 amino acids: CASTLGLWAGYEQYF. CDR3 in DNA: TGTGCCAGCACCTTGGGCCTCTGGGCTGGCTACGAGCAGTACTTC.

V gene TRBV12-3 or TRBV12-4 combines with J gene TRBJ2-5; TRBD2 aligns across 11 bases. This CDR3 spans 19 amino acids. V trimming: 5 bases; J trimming: 6 bases; junction bases outside the gene matches: 20. The DNA for the CDR3 is TGTGCCAGCAGTCTTCATTGTGGGACTAGCGGTAACCTCATTAAGACCCAGTACTTC. Protein: CASSLHCGTSGNLIKTQYF.

The chain couples TRBV30 to TRBJ1-4; D unclear. The CDR3 has 15 amino acids. Germline assignment: CDR1 GTSNPN and CDR2 SVGIG (reference sequence). The V and J ends lost 4 bases and 6 bases respectively, with 18 bases between them. The CDR3 DNA is TGTGCCTGGAACCTAAACTGGAACCCTTATGAAAAACTGTTTTTT. Its translation is CAWNLNWNPYEKLFF.

The chain couples TRBV20-1 to TRBJ2-3, with 7 bases fitting TRBD1. Looked up from germline, CDR1 is DFQATT and CDR2 is SNEGSKA (reference sequence). The CDR3 totals 12 residues. This CDR3 reads CSPGQYTDTQYF. The CDR3 nucleotides are TGCAGCCCGGGACAGTACACAGATACGCAGTATTTT.

The rearrangement uses TRBV20-1 and TRBJ1-1; 7 bases map to TRBD1. Per germline, CDR1 DFQATT and CDR2 SNEGSKA (reference sequence). Germline trimming cut 3 bases from V and 11 bases from J; bases unmatched to any gene: 6. The CDR3 sequence is 11 residues long. CDR3 bases: TGCAGTGCTAGGCGTCAGGGGGTCGCTTTCTTT. Residues: CSARRQGVAFF.

The rearrangement links TRBV29-1 to TRBJ2-7; D is unresolved. This CDR3 region has 10 residues. Looked up from germline, CDR1 is SQVTM and CDR2 is ANQGSEA. Trimming stripped 4 bases from V and 5 bases from J, with 6 bases between. Here the CDR3 reads CSVGGDEQYF. The DNA for the CDR3 is TGCAGCGTTGGTGGGGACGAGCAGTACTTC.

The chain carries TRBV11-2 and TRBJ1-3; no firm D call. Trimming left V 5 bases short and J 2 bases short, with 10 bases between. The CDR3 is 14 amino acids. Germline CDR1 SGHAT, CDR2 FQNNGV. The CDR3: CASSVNLAGNTIYF. CDR3 DNA: TGTGCCAGCAGCGTTAATTTGGCTGGAAACACCATATATTTT. Looking up the rest from reference TRBV11-2 and TRBJ1-3 gives the full variable domain: EAGVAQSPRYKIIEKRQSVAFWCNPISGHATLYWYQQILGQGPKLLIQFQNNGVVDDSQLPKDRFSAERLKGVDSTLKIQPAKLEDSAVYLCASSVNLAGNTIYFGEGSWLTVV.

This clonotype has more than one count but fewer than ten. The chain couples TRBV20-1 to TRBJ1-2; no reliable D call. Looked up from germline, CDR1 is DFQATT and CDR2 is SNEGSKA (reference sequence). CDR3 length: 15 residues. V dropped 1 base and J dropped 5 bases, with 17 bases sitting between them. CDR3 sequence (DNA): TGCAGTGCTAGAGGGGGAGAGGATGGATATTATGGCTACACCTTC. As protein: CSARGGEDGYYGYTF.

V gene TRBV3-1 combines with J gene TRBJ2-1; TRBD1 matches at 9 bases. J lost 10 bases, V lost 4 bases, and 11 bases had no gene match. The germline gives CDR1 LGHDT, CDR2 YNNKEL (reference sequence). This CDR3 contains 15 residues. The CDR3 nucleotides read TGTGCCAGCAGCCGCAACCGTCCACAGGGGGCCGAGCAGTTCTTC. This gives the protein CASSRNRPQGAEQFF.

This clonotype was observed a handful of times. This sequence joins TRBV7-2 and TRBJ1-2; no firm D call. Trimming removed 3 bases from V and 4 bases from J, with 6 bases in between. Looked up from germline, CDR1 is SGHTA and CDR2 is FQGNSA. The CDR3 extends over 12 amino acids. CDR3 nucleotide sequence: TGTGCCAGCAGCTTGAGCCTCTATGGCTACACCTTC. It is translated as CASSLSLYGYTF. Full variable domain (remainder filled in from reference TRBV7-2 and TRBJ1-2): GAGVSQSPSNKVTEKGKDVELRCDPISGHTALYWYRQSLGQGLEFLIYFQGNSAPDKSGLPSDRFSAERTGGSVSTLTIQRTQQEDSAVYLCASSLSLYGYTFGSGTRLTVV.

This sequence joins TRBV12-3 or TRBV12-4 and TRBJ2-3; either TRBD1 or TRBD2 may fit D (6 bases each). The CDR3 is 17 amino acids. Between the trimmed V and J ends, which lost 3 bases and 4 bases, there was a span of 20 bases. The CDR3 is CASSLNVGGVAPDTQYF. The CDR3 nucleotides read TGTGCCAGCAGTTTGAATGTGGGGGGCGTCGCCCCAGATACGCAGTATTTT.

The CDR3 DNA sequence: TGTGCCAGCAGCGGACAGGTTCTCGAGTACGAGCAGTACTTC. It yields the protein CASSGQVLEYEQYF. The gene calls are TRBV6-6 and TRBJ2-4; TRBD1 agrees at 7 bases. The end of the DNA is better explained by TRBJ2-7, so the J call may be wrong. The germline V gene encodes CDR1 MNHNY and CDR2 SVGAGI (reference sequence). The CDR3 extends over 14 amino acids.

This clonotype showed up just a few times. The gene calls are TRBV27 and TRBJ2-4, with D tentatively TRBD2 (6 bases). Germline values: CDR1 MNHEY, CDR2 SMNVEV (reference sequence). There are 13 residues in the CDR3. Trimming took off 8 bases at V and 13 bases at J, with 21 bases between the two ends. The CDR3 loop reads CASGGTQAREQYF. CDR3 coding DNA: TGTGCCAGCGGCGGGACGCAAGCTCGGGAGCAGTACTTC.

The chain uses TRBV28 and TRBJ2-1, with 7 bases aligning to TRBD1. V lost 5 bases and J lost 12; bases outside the gene matches: 10. CDR1 is MDHEN and CDR2 is SYDVKM in the germline V gene. This CDR3 spans 13 amino acids. Here the CDR3 reads CASSIQGTLGQFF. As DNA, the CDR3 is TGTGCCAGCAGTATACAGGGGACCTTGGGGCAGTTCTTC. Full variable domain (outside the CDR3, taken from reference TRBV28 and TRBJ2-1): DVKVTQSSRYLVKRTGEKVFLECVQDMDHENMFWYRQDPGLGLRLIYFSYDVKMKEKGDIPEGYSVSREKKERFSLILESASTNQTSMYLCASSIQGTLGQFFGPGTRLTVL.

The V and J genes are TRBV20-1 and TRBJ2-7; 9 positions agree with TRBD1. J gave up 4 bases and V 6 bases, and 13 bases lay outside the gene matches. The germline gives CDR1 DFQATT, CDR2 SNEGSKA (reference sequence). The CDR3 totals 15 residues. CDR3 DNA: TGCAGTGCCAGAATCGGGACAGGGATTTCATACGAGCAGTACTTC. Residues: CSARIGTGISYEQYF.